What follows describes a single T cell receptor beta chain. What it binds is not known. The data originate from a study of T cells in localized non-small cell lung cancer. General study results and limits: Only one tumor region went through sequencing, so heterogeneity may still be there. Uninvolved adjacent lung showed higher T cell clonality than tumor.

TCRdb keeps only in-frame clones here, not all; method: immunoSEQ multiplex PCR. Seen here are approximately 31,000 clones, 85% to 90% observed once, and the top ten hold around 2.9%. The CDR3 runs to 15 residues. Germline lookup yields CDR1 SGHRS and CDR2 YFSETQ. The trim removed 4 bases at V and 1 base at J, leaving 5 bases unmatched. Source: peripheral blood, taken before any cancer treatment. The rearrangement links TRBV5-1 to TRBJ2-3; the match to TRBD2 covers 8 bases. The TCR was taken from a female donor older than 55 with stage I lung adenocarcinoma. The CDR3 nucleotides read TGCGCCAGCAGCCCGGGACTAGGAGGCACAGATACGCAGTATTTT. Amino acid sequence: CASSPGLGGTDTQYF.